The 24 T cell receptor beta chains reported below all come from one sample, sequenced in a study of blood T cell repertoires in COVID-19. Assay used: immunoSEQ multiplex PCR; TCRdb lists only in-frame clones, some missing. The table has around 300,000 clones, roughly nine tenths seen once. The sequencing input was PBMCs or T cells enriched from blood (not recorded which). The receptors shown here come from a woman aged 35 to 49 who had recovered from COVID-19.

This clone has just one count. The CDR3 coding sequence is TGTGCCAGCATGACAACCACTAGGTCTTTTCCCTACGAGCAGTACTTC. Protein product: CASMTTTRSFPYEQYF. V and J are TRBV28 and TRBJ2-7, with a possible D match to TRBD2 (5 bases). The V and J ends lost 7 bases and 2 bases respectively, with 21 bases between them. The V gene's germline CDR1 is MDHEN and CDR2 SYDVKM. This CDR3 spans 16 amino acids.

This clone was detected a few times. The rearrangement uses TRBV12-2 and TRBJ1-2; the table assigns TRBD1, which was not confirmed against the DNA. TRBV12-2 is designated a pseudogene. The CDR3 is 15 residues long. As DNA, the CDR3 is TGTGCAAGTCGCTGGGGCTGTGGGGGCTTGAAGGGCTACACCTTC. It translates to CASRWGCGGLKGYTF.

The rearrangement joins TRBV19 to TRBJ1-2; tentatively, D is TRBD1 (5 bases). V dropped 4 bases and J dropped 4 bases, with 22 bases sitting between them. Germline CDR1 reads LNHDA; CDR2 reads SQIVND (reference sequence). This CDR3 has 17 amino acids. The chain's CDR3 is CASSSLTTGDFGYGYTF. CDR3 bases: TGTGCCAGTAGTAGTCTCACCACGGGGGATTTTGGCTATGGCTACACCTTC.

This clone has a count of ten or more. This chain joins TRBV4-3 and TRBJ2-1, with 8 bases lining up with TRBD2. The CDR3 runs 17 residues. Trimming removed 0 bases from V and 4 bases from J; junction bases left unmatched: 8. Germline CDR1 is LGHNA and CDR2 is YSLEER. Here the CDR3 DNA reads TGCGCCAGCAGCCAAGATCAGGGAGCGGGAGCTTACAATGAGCAGTTCTTC. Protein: CASSQDQGAGAYNEQFF.

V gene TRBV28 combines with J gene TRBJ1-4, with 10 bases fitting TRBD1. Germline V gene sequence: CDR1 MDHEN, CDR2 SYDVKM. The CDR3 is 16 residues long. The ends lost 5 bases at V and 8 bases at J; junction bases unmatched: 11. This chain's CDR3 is CASSAGTGVSVEKLFF. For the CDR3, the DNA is TGTGCCAGCAGTGCCGGGACAGGGGTCTCCGTCGAAAAACTGTTTTTT. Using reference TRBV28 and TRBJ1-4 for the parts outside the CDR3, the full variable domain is DVKVTQSSRYLVKRTGEKVFLECVQDMDHENMFWYRQDPGLGLRLIYFSYDVKMKEKGDIPEGYSVSREKKERFSLILESASTNQTSMYLCASSAGTGVSVEKLFFGSGTQLSVL.

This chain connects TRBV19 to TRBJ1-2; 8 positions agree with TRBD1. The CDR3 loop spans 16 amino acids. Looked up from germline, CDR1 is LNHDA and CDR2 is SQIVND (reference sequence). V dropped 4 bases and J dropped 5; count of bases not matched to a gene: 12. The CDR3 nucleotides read TGTGCCAGTAGTACTCCGACAGGGGCAGGCTTATATGGCTACACCTTC. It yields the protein CASSTPTGAGLYGYTF. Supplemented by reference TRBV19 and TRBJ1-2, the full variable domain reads DGGITQSPKYLFRKEGQNVTLSCEQNLNHDAMYWYRQDPGQGLRLIYYSQIVNDFQKGDIAEGYSVSREKKESFPLTVTSAQKNPTAFYLCASSTPTGAGLYGYTFGSGTRLTVV.

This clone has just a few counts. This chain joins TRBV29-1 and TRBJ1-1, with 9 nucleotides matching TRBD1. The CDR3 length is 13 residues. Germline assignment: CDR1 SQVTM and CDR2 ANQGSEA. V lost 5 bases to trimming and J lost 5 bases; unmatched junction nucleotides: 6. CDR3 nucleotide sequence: TGCAGCGTTAACAGGGGGCGCGGGACTGAAGCTTTCTTT. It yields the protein CSVNRGRGTEAFF.

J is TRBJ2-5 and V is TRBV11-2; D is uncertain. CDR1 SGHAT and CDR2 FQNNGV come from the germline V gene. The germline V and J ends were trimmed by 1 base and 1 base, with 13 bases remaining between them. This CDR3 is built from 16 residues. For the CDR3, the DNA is TGTGCCAGCAGCTTAGTCCCTAGTCCCCTCCAAGAGACCCAGTACTTC. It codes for CASSLVPSPLQETQYF.

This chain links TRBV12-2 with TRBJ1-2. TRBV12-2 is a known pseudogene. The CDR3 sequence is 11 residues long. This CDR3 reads CASRFRDGYTF. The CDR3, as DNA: TGTGCAAGTCGCTTTCGGGATGGCTACACCTTC.

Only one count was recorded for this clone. CDR3 coding DNA: TGTGCCAGCACCCATTCGTACCCCTTTCTCGACAGGGTGGAAAACATTCAGTACTTC. Translated: CASTHSYPFLDRVENIQYF. The gene calls are TRBV4-2 and TRBJ2-4, with TRBD1 matching over 7 bases. Germline V gene sequence: CDR1 LGHNA, CDR2 YNFKEQ. The CDR3 sequence is 19 residues long. The V gene end was trimmed by 7 bases and the J gene end by 5 bases; junction bases not matched to a gene: 23.

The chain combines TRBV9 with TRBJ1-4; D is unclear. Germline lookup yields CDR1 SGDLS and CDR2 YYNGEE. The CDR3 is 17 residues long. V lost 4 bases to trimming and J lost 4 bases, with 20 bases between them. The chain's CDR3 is CASSPAGGRASNEKLFF. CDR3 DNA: TGTGCCAGCAGCCCGGCAGGTGGGAGGGCGAGTAATGAAAAACTGTTTTTT.

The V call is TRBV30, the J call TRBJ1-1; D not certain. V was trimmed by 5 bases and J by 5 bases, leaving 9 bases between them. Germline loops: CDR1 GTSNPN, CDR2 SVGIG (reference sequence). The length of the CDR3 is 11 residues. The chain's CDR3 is CAWARETEAFF. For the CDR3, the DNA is TGTGCCTGGGCCCGGGAGACTGAAGCTTTCTTT.

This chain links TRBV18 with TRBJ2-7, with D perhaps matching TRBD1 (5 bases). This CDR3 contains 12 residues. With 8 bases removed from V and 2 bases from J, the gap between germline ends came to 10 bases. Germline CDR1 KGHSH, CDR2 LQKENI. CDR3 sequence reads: CASTTGAYEQYF. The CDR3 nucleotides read TGTGCCAGCACAACAGGCGCCTACGAGCAGTACTTC.

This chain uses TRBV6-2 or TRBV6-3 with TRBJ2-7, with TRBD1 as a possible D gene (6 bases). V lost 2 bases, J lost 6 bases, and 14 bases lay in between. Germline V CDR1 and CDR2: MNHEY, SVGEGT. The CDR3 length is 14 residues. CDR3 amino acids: CASSYARTASEQYF. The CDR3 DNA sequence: TGTGCCAGCAGTTACGCTCGGACAGCCTCCGAGCAGTACTTC.

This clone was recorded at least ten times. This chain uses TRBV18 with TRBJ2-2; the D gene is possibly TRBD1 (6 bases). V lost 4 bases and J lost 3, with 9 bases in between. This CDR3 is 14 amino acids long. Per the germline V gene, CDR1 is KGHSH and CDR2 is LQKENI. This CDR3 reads CASSLYRDTGELFF. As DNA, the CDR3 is TGTGCCAGCTCACTCTACAGGGACACCGGGGAGCTGTTTTTT.

CDR3 protein: CATGSGSYEQYF. CDR3 coding DNA: TGTGCCACCGGGAGCGGGTCTTACGAGCAGTACTTC. The rearrangement joins TRBV28 to TRBJ2-7; a possible D gene is TRBD2 (6 bases). Germline V CDR1 and CDR2: MDHEN, SYDVKM. The CDR3 is 12 residues long. V was clipped by 10 bases and J by 4 bases, with 14 bases between them.

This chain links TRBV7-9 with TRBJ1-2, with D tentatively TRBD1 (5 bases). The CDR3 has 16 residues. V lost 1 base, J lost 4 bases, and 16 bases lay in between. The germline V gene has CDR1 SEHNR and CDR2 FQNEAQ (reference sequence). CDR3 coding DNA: TGTGCCAGCAGCTTAGGTTCGCCAGGGTACAGCTATGGCTACACCTTC. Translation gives CASSLGSPGYSYGYTF.

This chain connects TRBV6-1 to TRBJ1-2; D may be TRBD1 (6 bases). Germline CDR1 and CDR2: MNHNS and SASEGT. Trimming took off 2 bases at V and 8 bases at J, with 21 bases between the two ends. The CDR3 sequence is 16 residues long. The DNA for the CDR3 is TGTGCCAGCAGTGAAAACCCGCAGGGGAGATTGGGAGGCTACACCTTC. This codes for CASSENPQGRLGGYTF.

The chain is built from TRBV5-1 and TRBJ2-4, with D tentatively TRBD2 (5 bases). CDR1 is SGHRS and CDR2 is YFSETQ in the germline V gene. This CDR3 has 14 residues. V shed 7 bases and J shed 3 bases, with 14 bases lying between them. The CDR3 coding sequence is TGCGCCAGCCAGGACTGGGGTGTCAAAAACATTCAGTACTTC. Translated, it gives CASQDWGVKNIQYF. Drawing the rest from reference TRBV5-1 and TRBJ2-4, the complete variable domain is KAGVTQTPRYLIKTRGQQVTLSCSPISGHRSVSWYQQTPGQGLQFLFEYFSETQRNKGNFPGRFSGRQFSNSRSEMNVSTLELGDSALYLCASQDWGVKNIQYFGAGTRLSVL.

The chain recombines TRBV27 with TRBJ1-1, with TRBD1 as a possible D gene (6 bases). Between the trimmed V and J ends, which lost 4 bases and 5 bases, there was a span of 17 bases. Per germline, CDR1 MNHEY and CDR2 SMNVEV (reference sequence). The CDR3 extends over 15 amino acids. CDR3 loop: CASSSRTGRTTEAFF. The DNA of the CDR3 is TGTGCCAGCAGTTCCCGTACAGGGAGAACAACTGAAGCTTTCTTT.

The CDR3 nucleotides are TGTGCCAGCGCAGACACGTACTACGAGCAGTACTTC. It translates to CASADTYYEQYF. V and J are TRBV3-1 (or the pseudogene TRBV3-2) and TRBJ2-7; D not certain. Germline CDR1 reads LGHDT; CDR2 reads YNNKEL (reference sequence). This CDR3 region has 12 residues. The V and J ends lost 8 bases and 3 bases respectively, with 11 bases between them.

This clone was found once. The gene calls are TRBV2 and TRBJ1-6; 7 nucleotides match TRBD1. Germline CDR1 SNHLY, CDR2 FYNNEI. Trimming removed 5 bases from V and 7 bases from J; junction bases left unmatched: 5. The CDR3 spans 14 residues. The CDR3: CASSRDSQNSPLHF. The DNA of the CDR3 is TGTGCCAGCAGTCGGGACAGCCAGAATTCACCCCTCCACTTT.

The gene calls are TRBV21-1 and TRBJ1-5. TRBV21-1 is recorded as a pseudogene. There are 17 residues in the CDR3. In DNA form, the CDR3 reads TGTGCCAGCAGTCCCGCTTGCGAAATAGCAAACGATCAGCCCCAGCATTTT. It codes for CASSPACEIANDQPQHF.

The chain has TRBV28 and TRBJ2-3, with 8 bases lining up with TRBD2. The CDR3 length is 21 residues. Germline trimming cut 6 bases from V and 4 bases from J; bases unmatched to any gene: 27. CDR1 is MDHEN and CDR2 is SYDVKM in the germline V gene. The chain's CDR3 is CASSTGTSSFQAGVVPDTQYF. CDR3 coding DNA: TGTGCCAGCAGCACCGGGACATCCTCTTTTCAAGCGGGAGTGGTCCCAGATACGCAGTATTTT.